These T cell receptor beta chains were read from a single sample in a study of cytomegalovirus exposure and HLA in healthy donors. TCRdb's copy holds only in-frame clones and misses some; the assay was immunoSEQ multiplex PCR. The top ten hold roughly 2.7% of the sample, which has 150,000 or so clones, about 89% seen once. Sequenced input: PBMCs. These TCRs come from a man between 18 and 35 years old in good health and CMV-seropositive. Both conserved end residues are part of each CDR3.

TRBJ1-4 | TRBV27 | CASSPRTGGDGKKLFF
TRBJ2-1 | TRBV18 | CASSPLAGGDLNEQFF
TRBJ2-1 | TRBV10-3 | CAISESYSGGADEQFF
TRBJ2-1 | TRBV2 | CASGLATYNEQFF
TRBJ1-2 | TRBV15 | CATSSPRVGYTF
TRBJ2-1 | TRBV27 | CASSSHRGSDNEQFF
TRBJ1-2 | TRBV28 | CASSLGGGYGYTF
TRBJ1-3 | TRBV6-5 | CASSYSSVSGNTIYF
TRBJ1-4 | TRBV15 | CATSLAYGNEKLFF
TRBJ2-2 | TRBV11-3 | CASSPTIHGELFF
TRBJ2-3 | TRBV7-3 | CASSSTDQGDTQYF
TRBJ2-7 | TRBV11-2 | CASSLRRRDRGFAAYEQYF
TRBJ2-5 | TRBV29-1 | CSVPATTTQETQYF
TRBJ2-3 | TRBV18 | CASSPRLETDTQYF
TRBJ2-5 | TRBV27 | CASRQTVQETQYF
TRBJ2-1 | TRBV7-6 | CASSRDRKLGYRNEQFF
TRBJ1-2 | TRBV4-1 | CASSQGTSGYGYTF
TRBJ2-1 | TRBV10-3 | CAISPGTGDYNEQFF
TRBJ2-2 | TRBV9 | CASSVVVGELFF
TRBJ2-3 | TRBV7-2 | CASSRPRDTQYF
TRBJ2-3 | TRBV29-1 | CSVDGGGTDTQYF
TRBJ1-2 | TRBV6-5 | CASSYSAANYGYTF
TRBJ2-7 | TRBV27 | CASSQGHEQYF
TRBJ2-6 | TRBV4-3 | CASGKGAVLTF
TRBJ1-2 | TRBV7-9 | CASSARGQGLGYGYTF
TRBJ1-3 | TRBV29-1 | CSVDNRAGNTIYF
TRBJ1-5 | TRBV9 | CASSVGGDSNQPQHF
TRBJ1-2 | TRBV30 | CAWSTGYGYTF
TRBJ2-2 | TRBV19 | CASSIGQNTGELFF
TRBJ1-2 | TRBV19 | CASKRDNPNYGYTF
TRBJ2-7 | TRBV28 | CASSLLSGDYEQYF
TRBJ2-3 | TRBV9 | CASSGTSGRPSDTQYF
TRBJ1-1 | TRBV28 | CASSSSGGVTEAFF
TRBJ2-1 | TRBV29-1 | CSVPLAAFVNEQFF
TRBJ2-2 | TRBV7-9 | CASSYAAGGTGELFF
TRBJ1-3 | TRBV9 | CASSAGTAFSGNTIYF
TRBJ2-7 | TRBV18 | CASSPYGQGGGHSSPYEQYF
TRBJ1-1 | TRBV4-3 | CASSQDSGPNTEAFF
TRBJ1-1 | TRBV5-1 | CASTVPEGTAEAFF
TRBJ1-2 | TRBV30 | CAWRGTENYGYTF
TRBJ2-7 | TRBV11-2 | CASSPNIAQDYEQYF
TRBJ1-3 | TRBV4-1 | CASSQEQLISGNTIYF
TRBJ1-2 | TRBV28 | CASSRQDGYTF
TRBJ2-7 | TRBV11-2 | CASSERLSYEQYF
TRBJ2-3 | TRBV10-3 | CASGLAGGRGTDTQYF
TRBJ2-1 | TRBV18 | CASSSLLAGGHEQFF
TRBJ2-1 | TRBV11-2 | CASRILAGGLGQFF
TRBJ2-5 | TRBV7-2 | CASSGRGGWETQYF
TRBJ2-3 | TRBV23-1 | CASSHPPGTSGSADTQYF
TRBJ2-7 | TRBV11-2 | CASSLLTGEYEQYF
TRBJ2-1 | TRBV18 | CASSLGSNEQFF
TRBJ1-1 | TRBV9 | CASSPRLGRTEAFF
TRBJ2-1 | TRBV7-7 | CASSPGALAGGPGEQFF